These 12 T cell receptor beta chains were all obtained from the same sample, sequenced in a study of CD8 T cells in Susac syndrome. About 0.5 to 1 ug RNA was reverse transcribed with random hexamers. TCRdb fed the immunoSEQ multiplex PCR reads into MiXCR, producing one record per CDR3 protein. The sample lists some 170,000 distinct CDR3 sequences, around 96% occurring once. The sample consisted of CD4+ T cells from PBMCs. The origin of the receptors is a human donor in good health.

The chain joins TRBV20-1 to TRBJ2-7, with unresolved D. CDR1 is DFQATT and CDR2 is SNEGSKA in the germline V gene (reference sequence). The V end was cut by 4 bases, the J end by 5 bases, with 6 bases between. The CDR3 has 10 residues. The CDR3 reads CSAIFNEQYF. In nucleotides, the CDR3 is TGCAGTGCTATCTTTAACGAGCAGTACTTC.

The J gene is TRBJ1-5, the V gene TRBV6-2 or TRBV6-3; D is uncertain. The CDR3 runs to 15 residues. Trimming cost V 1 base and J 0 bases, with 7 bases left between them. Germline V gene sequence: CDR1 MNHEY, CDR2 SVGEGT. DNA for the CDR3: TGTGCCAGCAGTTACTGGAGTGGTAGCAATCAGCCCCAGCATTTT. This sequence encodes CASSYWSGSNQPQHF.

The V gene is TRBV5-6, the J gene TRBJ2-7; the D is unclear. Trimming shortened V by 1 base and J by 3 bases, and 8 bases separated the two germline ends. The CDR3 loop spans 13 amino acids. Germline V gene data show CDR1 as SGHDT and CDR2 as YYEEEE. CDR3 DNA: TGTGCCAGCAGCTTGTTGGACGACTACGAGCAGTACTTC. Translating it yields CASSLLDDYEQYF.

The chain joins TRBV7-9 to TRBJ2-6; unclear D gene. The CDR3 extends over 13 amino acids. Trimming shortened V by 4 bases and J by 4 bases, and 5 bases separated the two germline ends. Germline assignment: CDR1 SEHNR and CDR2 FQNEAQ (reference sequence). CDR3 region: CASSSFGANVLTF. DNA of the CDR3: TGTGCCAGCAGCTCCTTCGGGGCCAACGTCCTGACTTTC.

CDR3 in amino acids: CSARIVGANVLTF. DNA for the CDR3: TGCAGTGCTCGAATCGTTGGGGCCAACGTCCTGACTTTC. The rearrangement uses TRBV20-1 and TRBJ2-6; D unclear. The CDR3 consists of 13 residues. Per germline, CDR1 DFQATT and CDR2 SNEGSKA (reference sequence). Trimming took off 5 bases at V and 3 bases at J, with 8 bases between the two ends.

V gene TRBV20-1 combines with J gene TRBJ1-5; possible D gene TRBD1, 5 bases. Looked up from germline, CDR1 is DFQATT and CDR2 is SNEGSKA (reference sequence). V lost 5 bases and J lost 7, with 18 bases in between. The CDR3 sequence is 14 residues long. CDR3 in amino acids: CSAGGGRIGQPQHF. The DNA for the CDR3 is TGCAGTGCTGGGGGGGGTCGGATAGGGCAGCCCCAGCATTTT.

Here the CDR3 DNA reads TGCAGTGCTAGAGTGGGAGGTCCCACAGATACGCAGTATTTT. This gives the protein CSARVGGPTDTQYF. The chain couples TRBV20-1 to TRBJ2-3; the D gene is possibly TRBD2 (6 bases). Germline V gene sequence: CDR1 DFQATT, CDR2 SNEGSKA (reference sequence). Trimming removed 1 base from V and 2 bases from J, with 10 bases in between. The CDR3 is 14 amino acids.

The CDR3 region has the DNA TGTGCCACCCGGTTCTCTGGGGCCAACGTCCTGACTTTC. Translating it yields CATRFSGANVLTF. This rearrangement joins TRBV15 to TRBJ2-6; the D is unclear. The CDR3 consists of 13 residues. In germline, CDR1 is LNHNV, CDR2 YYDKDF (reference sequence). The V gene lost 8 bases and the J gene lost 0 bases, with 5 bases spanning the gap.

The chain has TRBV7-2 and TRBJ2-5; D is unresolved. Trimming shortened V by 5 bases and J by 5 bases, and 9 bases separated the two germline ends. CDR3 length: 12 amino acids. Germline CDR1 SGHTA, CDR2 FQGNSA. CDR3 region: CASSPTGETQYF. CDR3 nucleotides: TGTGCCAGCAGCCCGACCGGGGAGACCCAGTACTTC. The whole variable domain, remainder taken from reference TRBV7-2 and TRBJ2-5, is GAGVSQSPSNKVTEKGKDVELRCDPISGHTALYWYRQSLGQGLEFLIYFQGNSAPDKSGLPSDRFSAERTGGSVSTLTIQRTQQEDSAVYLCASSPTGETQYFGPGTRLLVL.

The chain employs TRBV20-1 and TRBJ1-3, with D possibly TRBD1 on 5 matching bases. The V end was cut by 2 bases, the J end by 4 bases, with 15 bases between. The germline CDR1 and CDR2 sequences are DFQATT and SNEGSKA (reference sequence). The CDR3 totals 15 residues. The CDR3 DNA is TGCAGTGCTAGATCCGGACACCTGGGAGGAAACACCATATATTTT. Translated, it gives CSARSGHLGGNTIYF.

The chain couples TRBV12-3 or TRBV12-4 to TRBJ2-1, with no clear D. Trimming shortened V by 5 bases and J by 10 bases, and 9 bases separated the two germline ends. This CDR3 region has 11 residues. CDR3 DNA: TGTGCCAGCAGTGGGCCACGGGAGCAGTTCTTC. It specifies CASSGPREQFF.

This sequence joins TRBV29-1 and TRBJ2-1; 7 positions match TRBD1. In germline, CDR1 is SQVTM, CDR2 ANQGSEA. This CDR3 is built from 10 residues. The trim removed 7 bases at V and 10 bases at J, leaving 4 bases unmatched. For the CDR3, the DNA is TGCAGCGGGCTAGGGGGCGAGCAGTTCTTC. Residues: CSGLGGEQFF.